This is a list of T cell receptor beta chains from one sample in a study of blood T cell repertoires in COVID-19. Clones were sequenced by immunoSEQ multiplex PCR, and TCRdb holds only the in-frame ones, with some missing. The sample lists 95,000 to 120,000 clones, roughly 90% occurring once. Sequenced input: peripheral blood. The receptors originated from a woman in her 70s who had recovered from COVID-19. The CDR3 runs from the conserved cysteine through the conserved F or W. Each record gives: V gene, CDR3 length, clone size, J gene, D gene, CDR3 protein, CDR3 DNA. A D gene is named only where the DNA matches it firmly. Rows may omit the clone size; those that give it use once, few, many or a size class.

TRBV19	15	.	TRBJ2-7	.	CASSIGGARSYEQYF	TGTGCCAGTAGTATAGGCGGGGCCCGATCCTACGAGCAGTACTTC
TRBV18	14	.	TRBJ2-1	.	CASSPGGAILEQFF	TGTGCCAGCTCACCAGGGGGGGCCATTCTTGAGCAGTTCTTC
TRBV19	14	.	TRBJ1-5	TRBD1	CASTRTGTRQPQHF	TGTGCCAGTACCCGGACAGGGACCAGGCAGCCCCAGCATTTT
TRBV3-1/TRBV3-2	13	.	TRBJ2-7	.	CASSHSVGGEQYF	TGTGCCAGCAGCCATAGCGTCGGGGGCGAGCAGTACTTC
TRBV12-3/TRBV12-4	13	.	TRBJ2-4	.	CASSFRAKNIQYF	TGTGCCAGCAGTTTTAGAGCCAAAAACATTCAGTACTTC
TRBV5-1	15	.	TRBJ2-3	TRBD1	CASSLNRGLTDTQYF	TGCGCCAGCAGCCTAAACAGGGGGCTCACAGATACGCAGTATTTT
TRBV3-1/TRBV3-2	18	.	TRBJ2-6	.	CASSREGPVPSGANVLTF	TGTGCCAGCAGCCGAGAGGGGCCCGTACCTTCTGGGGCCAACGTCCTGACTTTC
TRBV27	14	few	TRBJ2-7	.	CASSYDREVGEQYF	TGTGCCAGCAGTTACGACAGGGAGGTAGGCGAGCAGTACTTC
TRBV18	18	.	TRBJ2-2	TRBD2	CASSPRGSGGTNTGELFF	TGTGCCAGCTCACCACGTGGTAGCGGGGGGACGAACACCGGGGAGCTGTTTTTT
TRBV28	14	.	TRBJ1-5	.	CASSLGLPNQPQHF	TGTGCCAGCAGTTTGGGACTACCGAATCAGCCCCAGCATTTT
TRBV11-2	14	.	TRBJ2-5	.	CASSLSGLGETQYF	TGTGCCAGCAGCCTGTCGGGGTTAGGAGAGACCCAGTACTTC
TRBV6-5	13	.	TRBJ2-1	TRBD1	CASADRGANEQFF	TGTGCCAGCGCTGACAGGGGCGCAAATGAGCAGTTCTTC
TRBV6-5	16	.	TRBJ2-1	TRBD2	CASSYSSGRPRNEQFF	TGTGCCAGCAGTTACTCTAGCGGGAGGCCAAGGAATGAGCAGTTCTTC
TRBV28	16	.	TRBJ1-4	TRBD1	CATTGTGGELREKLFF	TGTGCCACCACCGGGACAGGGGGCGAGTTACGCGAAAAACTGTTTTTT
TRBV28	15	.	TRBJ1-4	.	CASSSLRGGAEKLFF	TGTGCCAGCAGTTCCCTGAGAGGGGGTGCTGAAAAACTGTTTTTT
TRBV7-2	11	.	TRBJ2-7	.	CASSPLREQYF	TGTGCCAGCAGCCCTCTGAGGGAGCAGTACTTC
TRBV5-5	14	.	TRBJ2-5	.	CASSLGHFQETQYF	TGTGCCAGCAGCTTGGGACATTTCCAAGAGACCCAGTACTTC
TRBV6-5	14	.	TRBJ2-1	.	CASSQRPETNEQFF	TGTGCCAGCAGCCAGAGGCCCGAGACCAATGAGCAGTTCTTC
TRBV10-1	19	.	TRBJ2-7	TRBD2	CASSESVDLGGGRSYEQYF	TGCGCCAGCAGTGAGTCAGTGGACCTCGGCGGGGGTCGCTCCTACGAGCAGTACTTC
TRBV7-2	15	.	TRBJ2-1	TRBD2	CASSTLAGGLYEQFF	TGTGCCAGCAGCACGCTAGCGGGGGGGCTATATGAGCAGTTCTTC
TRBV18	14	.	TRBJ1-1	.	CASTRGNMNTEAFF	TGTGCCAGCACCAGGGGCAACATGAACACTGAAGCTTTCTTT
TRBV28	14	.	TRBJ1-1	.	CASRYRTANTEAFF	TGTGCCAGCAGATACCGTACAGCGAACACTGAAGCTTTCTTT
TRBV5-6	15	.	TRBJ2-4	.	CASSYGPIKGNIQYF	TGTGCCAGCAGTTATGGACCCATTAAGGGGAACATTCAGTACTTC
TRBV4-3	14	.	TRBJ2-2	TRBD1	CASSYNDRVGELFF	TGCGCCAGCAGCTACAATGACAGGGTTGGGGAGCTGTTTTTT
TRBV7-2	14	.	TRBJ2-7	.	CASSEPGHYYEQYF	TGTGCCAGCAGCGAACCGGGACACTACTACGAGCAGTACTTC
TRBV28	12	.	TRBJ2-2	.	CASSGGGGQLFF	TGTGCCAGCAGTGGGGGAGGAGGGCAGCTGTTTTTT
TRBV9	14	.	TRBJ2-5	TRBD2	CASSVRGGEETQYF	TGTGCCAGCAGCGTGCGGGGGGGCGAGGAGACCCAGTACTTC
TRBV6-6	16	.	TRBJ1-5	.	CASSYRGQSSDQPQHF	TGTGCCAGCAGTTACCGAGGCCAGAGTTCCGATCAGCCCCAGCATTTT
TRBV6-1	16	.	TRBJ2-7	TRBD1	CASSEAQGAYPYEQYF	TGTGCCAGCAGTGAAGCCCAGGGGGCATACCCCTACGAGCAGTACTTC
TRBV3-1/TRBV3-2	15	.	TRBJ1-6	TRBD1	CASSGDRGSNSPLHF	TGTGCCAGCAGTGGGGACAGGGGAAGTAATTCACCCCTCCACTTT
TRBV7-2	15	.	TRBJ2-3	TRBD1	CASSLDRAFTDTQYF	TGTGCCAGCAGCTTGGACAGGGCCTTCACAGATACGCAGTATTTT
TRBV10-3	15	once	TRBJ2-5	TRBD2	CAISGLAGEGETQYF	TGTGCCATCAGTGGACTAGCGGGAGAGGGGGAGACCCAGTACTTC
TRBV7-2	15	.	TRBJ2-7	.	CASSDRWASSYEQYF	TGTGCCAGCAGCGACCGCTGGGCGAGCTCCTACGAGCAGTACTTC
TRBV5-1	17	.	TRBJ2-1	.	CASGVTGKPSSYNEQFF	TGCGCCAGCGGGGTTACAGGGAAGCCGAGCTCCTACAATGAGCAGTTCTTC
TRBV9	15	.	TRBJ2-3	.	CASSVVPGVTDTQYF	TGTGCCAGCAGCGTAGTTCCGGGAGTGACAGATACGCAGTATTTT